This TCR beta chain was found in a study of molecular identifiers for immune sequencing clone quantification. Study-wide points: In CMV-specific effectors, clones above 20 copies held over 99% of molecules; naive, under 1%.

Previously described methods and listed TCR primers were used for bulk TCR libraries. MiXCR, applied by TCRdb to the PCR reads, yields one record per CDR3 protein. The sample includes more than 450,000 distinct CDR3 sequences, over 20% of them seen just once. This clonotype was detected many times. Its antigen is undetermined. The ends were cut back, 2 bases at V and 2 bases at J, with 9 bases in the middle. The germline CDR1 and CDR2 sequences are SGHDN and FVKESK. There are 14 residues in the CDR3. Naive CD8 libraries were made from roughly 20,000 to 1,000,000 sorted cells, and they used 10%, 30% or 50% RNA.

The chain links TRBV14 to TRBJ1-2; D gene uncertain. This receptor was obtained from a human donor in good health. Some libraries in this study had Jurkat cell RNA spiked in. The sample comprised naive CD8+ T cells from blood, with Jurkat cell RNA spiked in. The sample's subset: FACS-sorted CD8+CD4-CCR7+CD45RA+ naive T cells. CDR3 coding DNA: TGTGCCAGCAGCCAAAACGTGTTCAACTATGGCTACACCTTC. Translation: CASSQNVFNYGYTF.